What follows are 26 T cell receptor beta chains derived from one specimen sequenced in a study of OX40 agonist ivuxolimab in advanced cancers. Library construction relied on the immunoSEQ multiplex PCR assay. As stored in TCRdb, this immuneACCESS dataset retains in-frame rearrangements with V and J assigned. A fraction of the clones does not appear; measured against another copy, unresolved V genes explain less than half of the discrepancy, and the remainder lacks a known reason. Within this sample are around 95,000 clones, with almost 90% of them counted one time only. Roughly 0.16% of the sample rests with the top ten. The material sequenced was CD4+ or CD8+ T cells sorted from blood, taken in a trial of the OX40 agonist ivuxolimab. The receptor source for this set is an adult with an advanced solid tumor such as melanoma, head and neck, liver or kidney cancer.

The chain couples TRBV10-1 to TRBJ2-2, with a tentative D call TRBD1 (5 bases). The CDR3 totals 14 residues. Per the germline V gene, CDR1 is WNHNN and CDR2 is SYGVQD (reference sequence). Trimming removed 6 bases from V and 4 bases from J, with 12 bases in between. CDR3 nucleotides: TGCGCCAGCAGCTATGGGGCGCTCACCGGGGAGCTGTTTTTT. Its protein is CASSYGALTGELFF.

The table lists this clone with a few counts. This chain links TRBV6-6 with TRBJ1-6; the D is unclear. The germline gives CDR1 MNHNY, CDR2 SVGAGI (reference sequence). This CDR3 contains 14 residues. V was clipped by 9 bases and J by 4 bases, with 13 bases between them. For the CDR3, the DNA is TGTGCCAGTGGCCCGGGTCAGTATAATTCACCCCTCCACTTT. Its translation: CASGPGQYNSPLHF.

J is TRBJ1-5 and V is TRBV18, with 11 positions matching TRBD1. Germline CDR1 is KGHSH and CDR2 is LQKENI. CDR3 length equals 14 residues. The V segment lost 3 bases and the J segment 5 bases; nucleotides outside the gene matches: 0. CDR3 sequence: CASSPGQGDQPQHF. The DNA for the CDR3 is TGTGCCAGCTCACCGGGACAGGGGGATCAGCCCCAGCATTTT.

The J gene is TRBJ1-5, the V gene TRBV19; possibly TRBD1 for D (6 bases). The CDR3 contains 17 residues. CDR1 LNHDA and CDR2 SQIVND come from the germline V gene (reference sequence). With 4 bases removed from V and 5 bases from J, the gap between germline ends came to 21 bases. CDR3 protein: CASSRQAPDADDQPQHF. The CDR3 DNA reads as TGTGCCAGTAGTAGACAGGCCCCGGATGCGGATGATCAGCCCCAGCATTTT.

This clone has a single count. Other DNA variants within this sample encode the same CDR3. The rearrangement joins TRBV6-5 to TRBJ1-1; D is unresolved. Germline V gene sequence: CDR1 MNHEY, CDR2 SVGAGI. The CDR3 covers 13 residues. The V and J ends lost 6 bases and 1 base respectively, with 9 bases between them. The CDR3 is CASRSAGNTEAFF. CDR3 nucleotide sequence: TGTGCCAGCAGAAGTGCAGGGAACACTGAAGCTTTCTTT.

The chain recombines TRBV5-4 with TRBJ2-3, with unresolved D. V was pared by 0 bases and J by 1 base, with 3 bases between. The CDR3 length is 13 residues. Germline values: CDR1 SGHNT, CDR2 YYREEE (reference sequence). Here the CDR3 reads CASSLDGTDTQYF. The CDR3, as DNA: TGTGCCAGCAGCTTGGACGGCACAGATACGCAGTATTTT.

The chain joins TRBV29-1 to TRBJ2-3; D is perhaps TRBD1 (6 bases). This CDR3 is built from 14 residues. V shed 4 bases and J shed 1 base, with 12 bases lying between them. Germline CDR1 reads SQVTM; CDR2 reads ANQGSEA. The CDR3 spells CSVVGSGGTDTQYF. DNA for the CDR3: TGCAGCGTTGTCGGTTCAGGGGGCACAGATACGCAGTATTTT.

V and J are TRBV5-1 and TRBJ2-2, with a weak D call TRBD2 (5 bases). CDR3 length: 14 amino acids. The germline CDR1 and CDR2 sequences are SGHRS and YFSETQ. Trimming pared 4 bases from V and 7 bases from J, leaving 14 bases between. CDR3 in DNA: TGCGCCAGCAGCGAGGGAGACGTCGGCGGGGAGCTGTTTTTT. Amino acid sequence: CASSEGDVGGELFF.

This chain's CDR3 is CASSFRALLQETQYF. Written as DNA, the CDR3 is TGTGCCAGCAGCTTCAGGGCTTTGCTACAAGAGACCCAGTACTTC. The chain recombines TRBV5-5 with TRBJ2-5; D perhaps matches TRBD1 (5 bases). The CDR3 is made up of 15 amino acids. V lost 2 bases and J lost 2, with 13 bases in between. Germline CDR1 SGHKS, CDR2 YYEKEE (reference sequence).

This clone was seen once. The V and J genes are TRBV6-6 and TRBJ1-3, with unresolved D. V was pared by 9 bases and J by 11 bases, with 17 bases between. Germline CDR1 is MNHNY and CDR2 is SVGAGI (reference sequence). The CDR3 runs to 12 residues. The CDR3 DNA reads as TGTGCCAGTCAGTACACGGGGTCGGCCATATATTTT. Its protein product is CASQYTGSAIYF.

V gene TRBV7-2 combines with J gene TRBJ2-3, with 11 bases matching TRBD2. Germline V lookup: CDR1 SGHTA, CDR2 FQGNSA. There are 16 residues in the CDR3. With 5 bases clipped from V and 7 bases from J, the junction kept 11 bases outside the gene matches. In nucleotides, the CDR3 is TGTGCCAGCAGCCAACAGGGACTAGCGGTAGGCAATACGCAGTATTTT. It codes for CASSQQGLAVGNTQYF.

J is TRBJ2-5 and V is TRBV5-6; D is possibly TRBD1 (8 bases). The CDR3 is made up of 16 amino acids. The germline gives CDR1 SGHDT, CDR2 YYEEEE. Trimming removed 5 bases at V and 2 bases at J, with 19 bases between. CDR3 DNA sequence: TGTGCCAGCAGTTTAACAGGGGGGAGGGCACAAGAGACCCAGTACTTC. Its translation: CASSLTGGRAQETQYF.

The V gene is TRBV27, the J gene TRBJ2-7, with 8 bases aligning to TRBD2. The CDR3 has 16 amino acids. The J segment lost 5 bases and the V segment lost 2 bases, leaving 11 bases of the junction unmatched. CDR1 is MNHEY, CDR2 SMNVEV, per germline (reference sequence). The CDR3 bases are TGTGCCAGCAGTTTAAGGAGCGGGAGTAATTTGAACGAGCAGTACTTC. It is translated as CASSLRSGSNLNEQYF.

The chain links TRBV11-2 to TRBJ1-1; D is possibly TRBD1 (5 bases). The CDR3 has 13 amino acids. Germline V gene data show CDR1 as SGHAT and CDR2 as FQNNGV. Trimming stripped 5 bases from V and 5 bases from J, with 12 bases between. This CDR3 is CASSRAGRTEAFF. Here the CDR3 DNA reads TGTGCCAGCAGCAGGGCGGGGCGGACTGAAGCTTTCTTT.

The gene calls are TRBV6-6 and TRBJ2-5; D perhaps matches TRBD1 (5 bases). CDR3 length equals 16 residues. Trimming shortened V by 0 bases and J by 3 bases, and 14 bases separated the two germline ends. Germline assignment: CDR1 MNHNY and CDR2 SVGAGI (reference sequence). CDR3 in DNA: TGTGCCAGCAGTTACTCGGGGCGCGGAGCAAAAGAGACCCAGTACTTC. Residues: CASSYSGRGAKETQYF.

The chain joins TRBV7-2 to TRBJ2-7, with TRBD1 identical over 9 bases. Germline loops: CDR1 SGHTA, CDR2 FQGNSA. This CDR3 has 17 residues. With 1 base clipped from V and 3 bases from J, the junction kept 10 bases outside the gene matches. CDR3 in amino acids: CASSLVGQGIGGYEQYF. For the CDR3, the DNA is TGTGCCAGCAGCTTAGTGGGACAGGGAATAGGGGGCTACGAGCAGTACTTC.

This clone was recorded a few times. The chain recombines TRBV11-3 with TRBJ2-1, with 8 bases that match TRBD2. The CDR3 is 12 amino acids. The junction had 4 bases not matched to a gene; V was cut back by 5 bases and J by 10 bases. CDR1 and CDR2 (germline): SGHNT, YENEEA. Written as DNA, the CDR3 is TGTGCCAGCAGCGGGCGGGGGGCCGAGCAGTTCTTC. This sequence encodes CASSGRGAEQFF.

The chain carries TRBV19 and TRBJ1-1; D is perhaps TRBD1 (5 bases). Looked up from germline, CDR1 is LNHDA and CDR2 is SQIVND (reference sequence). This CDR3 comprises 13 residues. V was trimmed by 6 bases and J by 7 bases, leaving 15 bases between them. The CDR3 spells CASSKLAGGEAFF. As DNA, the CDR3 is TGTGCCAGTAGCAAACTCGCCGGGGGTGAAGCTTTCTTT.

This clone was seen only a few times. The genes are TRBV27 and TRBJ2-1, with a weak D call TRBD1 (5 bases). The germline V and J ends were trimmed by 5 bases and 4 bases, with 9 bases remaining between them. CDR1 MNHEY and CDR2 SMNVEV come from the germline V gene (reference sequence). CDR3 size: 13 residues. The CDR3 protein is CASSPPGYNEQFF. CDR3 bases: TGTGCCAGCAGTCCGCCAGGGTACAATGAGCAGTTCTTC.

The rearrangement joins TRBV13 to TRBJ2-4; 9 nucleotides agree with TRBD1. The CDR3 runs 16 residues. V lost 1 base and J lost 2; bases outside the gene matches: 3. The germline gives CDR1 PRHDT, CDR2 FYEKMQ (reference sequence). CDR3 amino acids: CASSLAGTGTKNIQYF. The CDR3 DNA sequence: TGTGCCAGCAGCTTAGCCGGGACAGGGACCAAAAACATTCAGTACTTC.

This clone was picked up a small number of times. The V and J genes are TRBV30 and TRBJ1-1; D is unclear. The V gene lost 2 bases and the J gene lost 6 bases, with 10 bases spanning the gap. Per the germline V gene, CDR1 is GTSNPN and CDR2 is SVGIG (reference sequence). There are 12 residues in the CDR3. The CDR3 DNA reads TGTGCCTGGAGTTCTGGGTTGGCTGAAGCTTTCTTT. Protein: CAWSSGLAEAFF.

This rearrangement joins TRBV18 to TRBJ1-3; unclear D gene. The CDR3 covers 15 residues. Germline CDR1 is KGHSH and CDR2 is LQKENI. V gave up 3 bases and J gave up 0 bases, with 9 bases separating them. The DNA for the CDR3 is TGTGCCAGCTCACCTCGGGGAAGCTCTGGAAACACCATATATTTT. As protein: CASSPRGSSGNTIYF.

A note on this clone: One end of the junction fails to match germline, which may point to a read error. The chain is built from TRBV28 and TRBJ2-3; 10 bases line up with TRBD1. This CDR3 comprises 13 residues. CDR1 is MDHEN, CDR2 SYDVKM, per germline. The CDR3 DNA follows: TGTGCCATCAAGACAGGGGGCACGGATACGCAGTATTTT. Translation gives CAIKTGGTDTQYF.

The chain has TRBV5-6 and TRBJ1-5; D is ambiguous. This CDR3 comprises 15 residues. Germline values: CDR1 SGHDT, CDR2 YYEEEE. V was clipped by 2 bases and J by 2 bases, with 11 bases between them. The CDR3 region is CASSLAGGRNQPQHF. CDR3 bases: TGTGCCAGCAGCTTAGCTGGTGGACGCAATCAGCCCCAGCATTTT.

The CDR3 loop reads CASSNTNEQFF. The DNA for the CDR3 is TGTGCCAGCTCTAACACGAATGAGCAGTTCTTC. This sequence joins TRBV18 and TRBJ2-1; no reliable D call. The ends were cut back, 6 bases at V and 7 bases at J, with 7 bases in the middle. This CDR3 has 11 amino acids. CDR1 is KGHSH, CDR2 LQKENI, per germline.

The chain uses TRBV2 and TRBJ2-3, with a tentative D call TRBD2 (5 bases). V was clipped by 7 bases and J by 4 bases, with 18 bases between them. There are 15 residues in the CDR3. Germline V gene lookup returns CDR1 SNHLY and CDR2 FYNNEI. DNA for the CDR3: TGTGCCAGCACTCCGGGCAGCGGCAGCGCAGATACGCAGTATTTT. Translated, it gives CASTPGSGSADTQYF. Filled out from reference TRBV2 and TRBJ2-3, the complete variable domain reads EPEVTQTPSHQVTQMGQEVILRCVPISNHLYFYWYRQILGQKVEFLVSFYNNEISEKSEIFDDQFSVERPDGSNFTLKIRSTKLEDSAMYFCASTPGSGSADTQYFGPGTRLTVL.